Listed here are 15 T cell receptor beta chains from one sample, sequenced in a study of T cell repertoires in ileal Crohn's disease. Libraries were prepared by immunoSEQ multiplex PCR; TCRdb keeps only in-frame clonotypes and omits some of them. The sample includes roughly 13,000 clones, around nine tenths of them seen just once. Sequencing input: ileal tissue. The receptor set was obtained from an adult with Crohn's disease.

V is TRBV30 and J is TRBJ2-7; 7 bases line up with TRBD2. Germline V gene sequence: CDR1 GTSNPN, CDR2 SVGIG (reference sequence). V dropped 3 bases and J dropped 5; count of bases not matched to a gene: 10. This CDR3 has 14 amino acids. The CDR3 nucleotides are TGTGCCTGGAGCGAGCGGGGAATAATGGACGAGCAGTACTTC. As protein: CAWSERGIMDEQYF.

The chain combines TRBV30 with TRBJ1-2, with a possible D match to TRBD1 (5 bases). Trimming took off 3 bases at V and 2 bases at J, with 10 bases between the two ends. Per germline, CDR1 GTSNPN and CDR2 SVGIG (reference sequence). This CDR3 is 13 amino acids long. DNA for the CDR3: TGTGCCTGGAGGCGGGGGGGGAACTATGGCTACACCTTC. It specifies CAWRRGGNYGYTF.

The chain joins TRBV9 to TRBJ1-5; D uncertain. The length of the CDR3 is 14 residues. V lost 0 bases, J lost 4 bases, and 8 bases lay in between. Germline V lookup: CDR1 SGDLS, CDR2 YYNGEE. The CDR3 reads CASSVGSGNQPQHF. The CDR3 nucleotides read TGTGCCAGCAGCGTAGGATCGGGGAATCAGCCCCAGCATTTT. The full variable domain, its missing parts supplied by reference TRBV9 and TRBJ1-5, is DSGVTQTPKHLITATGQRVTLRCSPRSGDLSVYWYQQSLDQGLQFLIQYYNGEERAKGNILERFSAQQFPDLHSELNLSSLELGDSALYFCASSVGSGNQPQHFGDGTRLSIL.

This chain uses TRBV6-5 with TRBJ1-2; TRBD1 matches at 7 bases. The CDR3 covers 12 residues. The V gene end was trimmed by 3 bases and the J gene end by 8 bases; junction bases not matched to a gene: 3. The germline gives CDR1 MNHEY, CDR2 SVGAGI. The CDR3, as DNA: TGTGCCAGCAGTTATCAGGGGGGCGGCTACACCTTC. Protein sequence: CASSYQGGGYTF.

CDR3 amino acids: CASSVVTDRDAGDIQYF. The CDR3 DNA sequence: TGTGCCAGTAGTGTGGTCACCGACCGGGACGCGGGGGACATTCAGTACTTC. The J gene is TRBJ2-4, the V gene TRBV19; TRBD2 agrees at 7 bases. Germline V gene data show CDR1 as LNHDA and CDR2 as SQIVND (reference sequence). J was trimmed by 8 bases and V by 5 bases; bases with no gene match: 18. The CDR3 is made up of 17 amino acids. Full variable domain (outside the CDR3, taken from reference TRBV19 and TRBJ2-4): DGGITQSPKYLFRKEGQNVTLSCEQNLNHDAMYWYRQDPGQGLRLIYYSQIVNDFQKGDIAEGYSVSREKKESFPLTVTSAQKNPTAFYLCASSVVTDRDAGDIQYFGAGTRLSVL.

The genes are TRBV29-1 and TRBJ1-2, with D possibly TRBD1 on 5 matching bases. This CDR3 spans 15 amino acids. The V end was cut by 5 bases, the J end by 0 bases, with 16 bases between. Germline CDR1 and CDR2: SQVTM and ANQGSEA. CDR3 nucleotides: TGCAGCGTTACAGTAGGCCCAGGGACTAACTATGGCTACACCTTC. This codes for CSVTVGPGTNYGYTF.

J is TRBJ1-2 and V is TRBV6-5; maybe TRBD1 (5 bases). With 6 bases removed from V and 7 bases from J, the gap between germline ends came to 18 bases. This CDR3 is built from 14 residues. CDR1 is MNHEY and CDR2 is SVGAGI in the germline V gene. For the CDR3, the DNA is TGTGCCAGCAGCCTCTACGGGCCAAGGGGTGGCTACACCTTC. Residues: CASSLYGPRGGYTF.

The rearrangement links TRBV29-1 to TRBJ2-2; 9 positions agree with TRBD2. CDR3 length equals 14 residues. V lost 6 bases and J lost 8; bases outside the gene matches: 10. Germline V gene sequence: CDR1 SQVTM, CDR2 ANQGSEA. The CDR3 sequence is CSVFGGRAAGELFF. CDR3 coding DNA: TGCAGCGTGTTTGGCGGGAGGGCCGCGGGGGAGCTGTTTTTT.

The chain couples TRBV18 to TRBJ2-1; possibly TRBD2 for D (5 bases). V was shortened by 3 bases and J by 5 bases, with 11 bases between the two germline ends. Looked up from germline, CDR1 is KGHSH and CDR2 is LQKENI. The CDR3 is 14 amino acids. CDR3 protein: CASSPSEDDNEQFF. Written as DNA, the CDR3 is TGTGCCAGCTCACCTTCGGAGGATGACAATGAGCAGTTCTTC.

This sequence joins TRBV5-1 and TRBJ2-3; 12 bases align to TRBD2. This CDR3 spans 17 amino acids. Germline CDR1 and CDR2: SGHRS and YFSETQ. The V segment lost 0 bases and the J segment 3 bases; nucleotides outside the gene matches: 5. The CDR3 DNA follows: TGCGCCAGCAGCTTGGGTTGGACTAGCGGGACGACAGATACGCAGTATTTT. This gives the protein CASSLGWTSGTTDTQYF.

J is TRBJ1-4 and V is TRBV25-1; weak D call: TRBD1 (6 bases). Trimming stripped 6 bases from V and 9 bases from J, with 11 bases between. Germline loops: CDR1 MGHDK, CDR2 SYGVNS. CDR3 length: 12 residues. In nucleotides, the CDR3 is TGTGCCAGCAGACAGGGAATGAAAAAACTGTTTTTT. It yields the protein CASRQGMKKLFF.

V gene TRBV21-1 combines with J gene TRBJ2-3; TRBD2 is the table's D call and was not checked against the DNA. TRBV21-1 is reported as a pseudogene. The length of the CDR3 is 17 residues. The CDR3 DNA follows: TGTGCCAGCAGCAAAGATCAGAGGGTCCCGCGGATAGATACGCAGTATTTT. This codes for CASSKDQRVPRIDTQYF.

This clone was counted once. This rearrangement joins TRBV7-9 to TRBJ2-5, with 11 bases lining up with TRBD1. J gave up 4 bases and V 5 bases, and 3 bases lay outside the gene matches. This CDR3 comprises 14 residues. Looked up from germline, CDR1 is SEHNR and CDR2 is FQNEAQ (reference sequence). The CDR3: CASSPGTGGETQYF. CDR3 bases: TGTGCCAGCAGCCCCGGGACAGGGGGAGAGACCCAGTACTTC.

Note on this clone: The junction and the germline gene differ at one end; a read error may be behind it. V is TRBV7-7 and J is TRBJ2-3, with 8 bases matching TRBD2. The CDR3 sequence is 16 residues long. CDR1 SSHAT and CDR2 FNYEAQ come from the germline V gene (reference sequence). This CDR3 reads CASSLGLAGNTDTQYF. The CDR3 DNA reads as TGTGCTAGCAGCCTCGGGTTAGCGGGGAACACAGATACGCAGTATTTT.

The chain joins TRBV6-1 to TRBJ1-3; D may be TRBD1 (5 bases). In germline, CDR1 is MNHNS, CDR2 SASEGT. The CDR3 has 14 residues. The ends were cut back, 5 bases at V and 4 bases at J, with 12 bases in the middle. CDR3 sequence (DNA): TGTGCCAGCAGTACCTCAGGGTTCGGAAACACCATATATTTT. Protein sequence: CASSTSGFGNTIYF.